This T cell receptor (beta chain) derives from a study of shared clonotypes between healthy human individuals. Positively selected for CCR7, the CD45RO-negative cells used as naive CD8 cells excluded terminally differentiated effector memory CD45RA+ cells. The CDR3 spans 12 residues. Trimming took 6 bases from V and 6 from J, leaving 9 bases between them. Per germline, CDR1 SNHLY and CDR2 FYNNEI. Sequencing used immunoSEQ multiplex PCR; TCRdb keeps in-frame clones, though not all of them. The repertoire holds approximately 590,000 clones, with roughly 95% as singletons. The sequencing sample was made of naive CD8+ T cells sorted from blood. The receptor comes from a woman aged 30 to 39 in good health. The chain combines TRBV2 with TRBJ2-1, with D possibly being TRBD2 (5 bases). The DNA for the CDR3 is TGTGCCAGCAGGGCTAGCCGCAATGAGCAGTTCTTC. It yields the protein CASRASRNEQFF.